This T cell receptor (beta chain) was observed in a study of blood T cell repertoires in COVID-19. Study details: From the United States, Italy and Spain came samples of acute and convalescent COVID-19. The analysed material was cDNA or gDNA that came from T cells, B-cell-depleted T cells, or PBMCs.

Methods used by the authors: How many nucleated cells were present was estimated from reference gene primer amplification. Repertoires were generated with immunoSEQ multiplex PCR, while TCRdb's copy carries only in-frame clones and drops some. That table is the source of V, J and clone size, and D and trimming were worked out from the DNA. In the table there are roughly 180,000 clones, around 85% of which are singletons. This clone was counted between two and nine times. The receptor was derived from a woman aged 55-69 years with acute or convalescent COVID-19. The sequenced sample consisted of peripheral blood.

CDR3 protein: CASSTGRREPYNEQFF. The CDR3 nucleotides read TGTGCCAGTAGTACCGGGAGGCGGGAGCCTTACAATGAGCAGTTCTTC. This chain connects TRBV19 to TRBJ2-1; TRBD2 matches at 7 bases. The CDR3 covers 16 residues. Germline trimming cut 4 bases from V and 4 bases from J; bases unmatched to any gene: 10. In germline, CDR1 is LNHDA, CDR2 SQIVND (reference sequence).